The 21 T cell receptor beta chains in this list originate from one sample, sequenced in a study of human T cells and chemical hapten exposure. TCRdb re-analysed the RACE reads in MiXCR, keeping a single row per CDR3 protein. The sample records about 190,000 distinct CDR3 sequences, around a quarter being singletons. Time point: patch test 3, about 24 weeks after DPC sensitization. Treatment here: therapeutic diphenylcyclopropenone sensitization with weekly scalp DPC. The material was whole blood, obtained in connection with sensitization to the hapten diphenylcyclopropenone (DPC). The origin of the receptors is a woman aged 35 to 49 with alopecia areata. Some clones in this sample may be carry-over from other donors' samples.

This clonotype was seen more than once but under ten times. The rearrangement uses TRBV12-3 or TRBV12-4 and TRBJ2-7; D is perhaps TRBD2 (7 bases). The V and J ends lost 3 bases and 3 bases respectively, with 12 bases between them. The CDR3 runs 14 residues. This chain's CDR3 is CASSFGGQGYEQYF. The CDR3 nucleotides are TGTGCCAGCAGTTTCGGGGGGCAGGGCTACGAGCAGTACTTC.

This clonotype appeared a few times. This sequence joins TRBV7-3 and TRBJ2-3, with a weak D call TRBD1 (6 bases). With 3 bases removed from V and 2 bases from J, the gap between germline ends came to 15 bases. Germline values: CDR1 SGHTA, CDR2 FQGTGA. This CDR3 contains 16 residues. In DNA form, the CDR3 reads TGTGCCAGCAGCTTGATGGGGGCGCAGACCACAGATACGCAGTATTTT. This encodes CASSLMGAQTTDTQYF.

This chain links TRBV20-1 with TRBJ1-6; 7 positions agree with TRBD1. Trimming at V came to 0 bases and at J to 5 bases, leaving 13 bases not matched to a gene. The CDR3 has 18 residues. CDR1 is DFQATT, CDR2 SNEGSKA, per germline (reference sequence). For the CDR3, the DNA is TGCAGTGCTAGAGATGGTCGAAGAAGGGGGCAAAATAATTCACCCCTCCACTTT. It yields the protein CSARDGRRRGQNNSPLHF.

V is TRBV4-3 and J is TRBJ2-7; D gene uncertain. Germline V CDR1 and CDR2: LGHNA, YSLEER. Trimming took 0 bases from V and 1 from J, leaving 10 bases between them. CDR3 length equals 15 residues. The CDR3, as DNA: TGCGCCAGCAGCCAAGACCCGGGCGATTCCTACGAGCAGTACTTC. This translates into CASSQDPGDSYEQYF.

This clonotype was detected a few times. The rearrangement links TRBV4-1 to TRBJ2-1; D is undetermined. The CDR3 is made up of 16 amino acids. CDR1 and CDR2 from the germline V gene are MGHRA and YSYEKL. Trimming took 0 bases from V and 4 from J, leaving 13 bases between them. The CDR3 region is CASSQDYGEWYNEQFF. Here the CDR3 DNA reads TGCGCCAGCAGCCAAGATTACGGAGAATGGTACAATGAGCAGTTCTTC.

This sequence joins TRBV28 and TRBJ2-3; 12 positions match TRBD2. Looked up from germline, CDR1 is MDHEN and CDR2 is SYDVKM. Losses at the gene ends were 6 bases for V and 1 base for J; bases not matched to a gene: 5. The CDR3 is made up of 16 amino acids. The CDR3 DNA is TGTGCCAGCAGGCGACTAGCGGGAGCCCGCACAGATACGCAGTATTTT. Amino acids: CASRRLAGARTDTQYF.

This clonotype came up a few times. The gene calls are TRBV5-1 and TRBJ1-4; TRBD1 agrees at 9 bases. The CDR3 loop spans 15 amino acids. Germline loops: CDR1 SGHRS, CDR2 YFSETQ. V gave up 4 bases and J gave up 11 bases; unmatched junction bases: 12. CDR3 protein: CASSPGDREVRKLFF. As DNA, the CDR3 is TGCGCCAGCAGCCCCGGGGACAGGGAAGTGAGGAAACTGTTTTTT. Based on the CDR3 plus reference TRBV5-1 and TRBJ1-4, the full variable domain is KAGVTQTPRYLIKTRGQQVTLSCSPISGHRSVSWYQQTPGQGLQFLFEYFSETQRNKGNFPGRFSGRQFSNSRSEMNVSTLELGDSALYLCASSPGDREVRKLFFGSGTQLSVL.

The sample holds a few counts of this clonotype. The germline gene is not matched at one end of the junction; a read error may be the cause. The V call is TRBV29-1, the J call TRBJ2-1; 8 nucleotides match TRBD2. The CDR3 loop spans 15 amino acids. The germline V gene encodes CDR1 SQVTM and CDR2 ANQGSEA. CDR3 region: CSAEAGVRTYNEQFF. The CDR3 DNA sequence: TGCAGCGCTGAAGCGGGAGTGAGGACCTACAATGAGCAGTTCTTC.

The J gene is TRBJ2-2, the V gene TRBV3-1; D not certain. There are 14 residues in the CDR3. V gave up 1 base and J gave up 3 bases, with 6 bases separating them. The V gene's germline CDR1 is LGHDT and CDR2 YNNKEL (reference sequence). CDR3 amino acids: CASSQVPDTGELFF. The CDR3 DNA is TGTGCCAGCAGCCAAGTCCCGGACACCGGGGAGCTGTTTTTT.

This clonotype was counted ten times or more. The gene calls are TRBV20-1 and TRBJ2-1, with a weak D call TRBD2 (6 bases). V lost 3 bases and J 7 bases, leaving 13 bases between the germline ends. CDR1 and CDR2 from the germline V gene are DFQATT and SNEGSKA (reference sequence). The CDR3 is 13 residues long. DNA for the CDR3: TGCAGTGCTAGCGGGAGTAGGTTGAATGAGCAGTTCTTC. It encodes CSASGSRLNEQFF.

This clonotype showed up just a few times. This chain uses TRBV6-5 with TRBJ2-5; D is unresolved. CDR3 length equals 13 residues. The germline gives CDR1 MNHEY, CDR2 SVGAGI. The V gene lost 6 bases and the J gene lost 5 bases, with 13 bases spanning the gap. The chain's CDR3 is CASSRSLTETQYF. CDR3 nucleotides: TGTGCCAGCAGCCGCTCCTTGACGGAGACCCAGTACTTC.

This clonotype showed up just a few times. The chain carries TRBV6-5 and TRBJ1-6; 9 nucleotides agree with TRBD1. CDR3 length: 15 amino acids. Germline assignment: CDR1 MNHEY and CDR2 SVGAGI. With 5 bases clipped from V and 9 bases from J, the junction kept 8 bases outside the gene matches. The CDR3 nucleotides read TGTGCCAGCAGTCCCTCTGGACAGGGGACTTCACCCCTCCACTTT. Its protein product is CASSPSGQGTSPLHF.

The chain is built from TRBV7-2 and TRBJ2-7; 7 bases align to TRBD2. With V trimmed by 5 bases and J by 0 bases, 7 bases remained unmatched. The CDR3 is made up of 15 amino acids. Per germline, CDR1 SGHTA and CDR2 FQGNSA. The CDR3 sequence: CASSQQSGGSYEQYF. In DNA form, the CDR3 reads TGTGCCAGCAGCCAACAGTCGGGGGGCTCCTACGAGCAGTACTTC.

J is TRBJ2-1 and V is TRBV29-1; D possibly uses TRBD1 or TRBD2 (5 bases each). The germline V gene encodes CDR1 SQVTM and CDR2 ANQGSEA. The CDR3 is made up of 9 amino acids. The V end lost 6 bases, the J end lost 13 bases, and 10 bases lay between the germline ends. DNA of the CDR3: TGCAGCGTCGGGGACGGCCAGTTCTTC. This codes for CSVGDGQFF.

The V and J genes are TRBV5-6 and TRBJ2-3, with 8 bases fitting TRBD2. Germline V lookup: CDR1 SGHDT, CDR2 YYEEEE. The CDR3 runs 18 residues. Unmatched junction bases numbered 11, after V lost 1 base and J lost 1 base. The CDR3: CASSLSSRSGRGTDTQYF. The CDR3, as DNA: TGTGCCAGCAGCTTGTCTTCAAGAAGCGGGAGAGGCACAGATACGCAGTATTTT.

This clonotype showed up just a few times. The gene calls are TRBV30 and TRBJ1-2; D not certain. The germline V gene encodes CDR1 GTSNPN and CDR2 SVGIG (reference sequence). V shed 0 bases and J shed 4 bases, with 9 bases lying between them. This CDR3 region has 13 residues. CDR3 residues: CAWSVEALYGYTF. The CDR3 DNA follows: TGTGCCTGGAGTGTAGAGGCTCTCTATGGCTACACCTTC.

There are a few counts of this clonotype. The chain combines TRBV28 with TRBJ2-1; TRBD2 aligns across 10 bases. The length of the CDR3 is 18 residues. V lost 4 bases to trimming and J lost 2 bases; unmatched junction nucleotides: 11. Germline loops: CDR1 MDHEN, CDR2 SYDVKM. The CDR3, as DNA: TGTGCCAGCAGTTCCAAACCCGTTAGCGGGAGGACCTACAATGAGCAGTTCTTC. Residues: CASSSKPVSGRTYNEQFF.

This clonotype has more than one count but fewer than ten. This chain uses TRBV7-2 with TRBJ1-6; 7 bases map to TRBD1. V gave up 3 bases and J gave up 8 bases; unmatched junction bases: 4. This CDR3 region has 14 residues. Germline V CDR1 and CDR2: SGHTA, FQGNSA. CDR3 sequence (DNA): TGTGCCAGCAGCTTGTACAGGGGTGATTCACCCCTCCACTTT. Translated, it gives CASSLYRGDSPLHF.

CDR3 coding DNA: TGCAGCCTCAAAGACCCCGCGCGACAGGGCGCTTTCTTT. It translates to CSLKDPARQGAFF. This chain uses TRBV29-1 with TRBJ1-1; 7 nucleotides align to TRBD1. The CDR3 has 13 residues. The V segment lost 8 bases and the J segment 11 bases; nucleotides outside the gene matches: 17. Germline V CDR1 and CDR2: SQVTM, ANQGSEA.

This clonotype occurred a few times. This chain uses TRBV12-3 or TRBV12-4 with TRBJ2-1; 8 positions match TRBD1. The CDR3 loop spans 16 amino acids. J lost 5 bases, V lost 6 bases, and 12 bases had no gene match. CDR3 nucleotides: TGTGCCAGCAGCCTGGGGGGCAGGGGGCCGAACAATGAGCAGTTCTTC. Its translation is CASSLGGRGPNNEQFF.

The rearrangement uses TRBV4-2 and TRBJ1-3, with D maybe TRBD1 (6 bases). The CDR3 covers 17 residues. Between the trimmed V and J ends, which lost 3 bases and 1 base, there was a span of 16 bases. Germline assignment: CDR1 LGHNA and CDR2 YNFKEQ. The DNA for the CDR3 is TGTGCCAGCAGCCAGGACGGACAGCCCTATTCTGGAAACACCATATATTTT. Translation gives CASSQDGQPYSGNTIYF.